This TCR beta chain was obtained from a study of shared clonotypes between healthy human individuals. Broader study findings: Sequencing depth was expected to influence donor clonotype sharing.

Around 30,000 T cell genomes (about 0.3 ug DNA) went into each PBMC replicate. TCRdb's table, derived via immunoSEQ multiplex PCR, lists solely in-frame clones and lacks some. The repertoire has some 530,000 clones, around four fifths of them found once; the top ten carry about 11%. This CDR3 has 13 amino acids. Trimming removed 3 bases from V and 0 bases from J, with 6 bases in between. CDR1 SGDLS and CDR2 YYNGEE come from the germline V gene. On this clone: Its antigen is as yet unknown. Other DNA variants within this sample encode the same CDR3.

Sequenced material: PBMCs. This TCR derives from a woman aged 35 to 49 in good health. Some clones in this sample may be carry-over from other donors' samples. The V and J genes are TRBV9 and TRBJ1-1; no clear D gene. The CDR3 spells CASSAGLNTEAFF. CDR3 in DNA: TGTGCCAGCAGCGCCGGACTGAACACTGAAGCTTTCTTT.